The 8 T cell receptor beta chains below all came from one sample that was sequenced in a study of cytomegalovirus exposure and HLA in healthy donors. Researchers ran the PCR with 60 Vbeta and 13 Jbeta primers. Generated by immunoSEQ multiplex PCR, the TCRdb table keeps only in-frame clones and is missing some. Its clone listing holds approximately 54,000 clones. Sequenced material: PBMCs. The receptor set was obtained from a woman in her 40s in good health and CMV-seronegative.

The chain has TRBV19 and TRBJ2-7; perhaps TRBD2 as D (6 bases). Trimming took off 3 bases at V and 0 bases at J, with 12 bases between the two ends. This CDR3 has 15 amino acids. In germline, CDR1 is LNHDA, CDR2 SQIVND (reference sequence). CDR3 sequence reads: CASSIGGTYSYEQYF. CDR3 DNA sequence: TGTGCCAGTAGTATTGGCGGGACCTACTCCTACGAGCAGTACTTC.

This chain uses TRBV6-5 with TRBJ2-7; 8 nucleotides line up with TRBD1. Germline-derived CDR1 and CDR2 are MNHEY and SVGAGI. The CDR3 has 14 residues. The V and J ends lost 6 bases and 9 bases, in that order; junction bases with no gene match: 13. In DNA form, the CDR3 reads TGTGCCAGCAGAAAACAGGGGGTTGATTTCGGGCAGTACTTC. It yields the protein CASRKQGVDFGQYF.

The chain uses TRBV19 and TRBJ1-2; 8 positions agree with TRBD1. The CDR3 totals 15 residues. V lost 7 bases and J lost 5; bases outside the gene matches: 12. Germline V gene lookup returns CDR1 LNHDA and CDR2 SQIVND (reference sequence). The CDR3 DNA is TGTGCCAGTACCACCACTAGACAGGGGCGTTATGGCTACACCTTC. It translates to CASTTTRQGRYGYTF.

The V and J genes are TRBV30 and TRBJ1-3; the D is unclear. Germline V lookup: CDR1 GTSNPN, CDR2 SVGIG (reference sequence). The CDR3 length is 16 residues. The germline V and J ends were trimmed by 3 bases and 0 bases, with 15 bases remaining between them. In DNA form, the CDR3 reads TGTGCCTGGAGACCCAGTTTTGGGAGCTCTGGAAACACCATATATTTT. Its translation is CAWRPSFGSSGNTIYF.

The V gene is TRBV5-1, the J gene TRBJ1-1; perhaps TRBD1 as D (6 bases). The CDR3 totals 15 residues. Per the germline V gene, CDR1 is SGHRS and CDR2 is YFSETQ. V was clipped by 0 bases and J by 4 bases, with 13 bases between them. As DNA, the CDR3 is TGCGCCAGCAGCTTGGACGGGGGGCCGGGCACTGAAGCTTTCTTT. Translating it yields CASSLDGGPGTEAFF.

The gene calls are TRBV7-2 and TRBJ2-1, with TRBD2 matching over 12 bases. The germline V gene encodes CDR1 SGHTA and CDR2 FQGNSA. Trimming at V came to 0 bases and at J to 10 bases, leaving 10 bases not matched to a gene. CDR3 length equals 17 residues. The CDR3 nucleotides read TGTGCCAGCAGCTTAGCGGGTCTAGCGGGAGGGCCTGGAGAGCAGTTCTTC. This sequence encodes CASSLAGLAGGPGEQFF.

J is TRBJ2-3 and V is TRBV28; maybe TRBD2 (5 bases). Germline loops: CDR1 MDHEN, CDR2 SYDVKM. V was shortened by 5 bases and J by 0 bases, with 6 bases between the two germline ends. This CDR3 has 13 residues. The CDR3 DNA reads as TGTGCCAGCAGTGACTATAGCACAGATACGCAGTATTTT. Translated, it gives CASSDYSTDTQYF.

The V and J genes are TRBV4-2 and TRBJ2-1, with 12 positions matching TRBD2. The CDR3 is 16 residues long. V gave up 1 base and J gave up 9 bases; unmatched junction bases: 7. The germline gives CDR1 LGHNA, CDR2 YNFKEQ. The CDR3 DNA sequence: TGTGCCAGCAGCCAAGTCCTAGCGGGGGGGCTTGGTGAGCAGTTCTTC. Translation: CASSQVLAGGLGEQFF.